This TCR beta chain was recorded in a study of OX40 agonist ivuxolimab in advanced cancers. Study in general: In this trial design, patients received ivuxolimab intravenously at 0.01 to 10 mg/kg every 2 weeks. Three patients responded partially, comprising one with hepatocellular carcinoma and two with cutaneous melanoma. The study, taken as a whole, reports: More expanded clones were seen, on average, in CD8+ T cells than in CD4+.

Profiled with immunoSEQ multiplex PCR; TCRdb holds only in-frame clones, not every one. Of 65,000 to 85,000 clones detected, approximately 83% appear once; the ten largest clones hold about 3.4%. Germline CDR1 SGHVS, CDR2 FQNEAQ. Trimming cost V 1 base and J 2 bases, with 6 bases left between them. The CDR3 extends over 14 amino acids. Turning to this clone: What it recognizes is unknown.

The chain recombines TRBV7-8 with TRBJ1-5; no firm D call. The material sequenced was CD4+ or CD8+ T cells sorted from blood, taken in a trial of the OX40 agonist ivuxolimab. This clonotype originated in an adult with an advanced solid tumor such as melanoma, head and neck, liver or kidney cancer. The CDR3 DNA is TGTGCCAGCAGCTTAGACAGAGGCAATCAGCCCCAGCATTTT. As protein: CASSLDRGNQPQHF.